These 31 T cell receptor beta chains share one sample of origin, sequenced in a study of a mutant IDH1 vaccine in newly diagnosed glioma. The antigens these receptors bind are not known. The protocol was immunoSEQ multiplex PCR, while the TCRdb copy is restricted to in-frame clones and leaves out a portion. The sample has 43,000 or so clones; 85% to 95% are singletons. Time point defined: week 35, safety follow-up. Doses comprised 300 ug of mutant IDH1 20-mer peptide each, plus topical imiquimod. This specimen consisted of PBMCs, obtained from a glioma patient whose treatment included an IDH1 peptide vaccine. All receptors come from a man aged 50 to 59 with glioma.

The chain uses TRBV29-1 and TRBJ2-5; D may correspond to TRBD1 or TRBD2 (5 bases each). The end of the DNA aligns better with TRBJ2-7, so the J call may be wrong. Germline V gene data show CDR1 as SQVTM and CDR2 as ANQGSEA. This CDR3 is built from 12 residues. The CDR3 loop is CSAVGGSYEQYF. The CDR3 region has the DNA TGCAGTGCTGTTGGGGGTTCCTACGAGCAGTACTTC.

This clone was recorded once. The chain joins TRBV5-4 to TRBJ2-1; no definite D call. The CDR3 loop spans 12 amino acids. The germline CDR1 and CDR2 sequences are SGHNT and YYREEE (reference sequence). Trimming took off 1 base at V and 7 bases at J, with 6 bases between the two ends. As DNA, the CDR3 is TGTGCCAGCAGCTTGAGAGTAAATGAGCAGTTCTTC. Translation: CASSLRVNEQFF.

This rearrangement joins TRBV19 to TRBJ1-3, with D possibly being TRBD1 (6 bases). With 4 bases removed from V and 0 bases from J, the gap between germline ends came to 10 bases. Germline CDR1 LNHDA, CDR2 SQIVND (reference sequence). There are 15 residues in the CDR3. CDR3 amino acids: CASSTDRSSGNTIYF. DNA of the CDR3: TGTGCCAGTAGTACAGACAGGAGCTCTGGAAACACCATATATTTT. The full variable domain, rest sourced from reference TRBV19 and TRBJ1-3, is DGGITQSPKYLFRKEGQNVTLSCEQNLNHDAMYWYRQDPGQGLRLIYYSQIVNDFQKGDIAEGYSVSREKKESFPLTVTSAQKNPTAFYLCASSTDRSSGNTIYFGEGSWLTVV.

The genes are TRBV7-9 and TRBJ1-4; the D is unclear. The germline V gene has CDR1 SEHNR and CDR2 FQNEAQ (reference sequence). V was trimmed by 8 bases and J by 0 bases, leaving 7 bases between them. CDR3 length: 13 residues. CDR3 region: CASLEATNEKLFF. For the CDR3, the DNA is TGTGCCAGCCTTGAGGCAACTAATGAAAAACTGTTTTTT.

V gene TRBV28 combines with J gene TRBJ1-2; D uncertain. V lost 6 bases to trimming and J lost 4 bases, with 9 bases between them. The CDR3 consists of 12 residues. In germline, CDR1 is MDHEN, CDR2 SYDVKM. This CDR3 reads CASRERFYGYTF. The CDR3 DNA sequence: TGTGCCAGCAGGGAAAGGTTCTATGGCTACACCTTC.

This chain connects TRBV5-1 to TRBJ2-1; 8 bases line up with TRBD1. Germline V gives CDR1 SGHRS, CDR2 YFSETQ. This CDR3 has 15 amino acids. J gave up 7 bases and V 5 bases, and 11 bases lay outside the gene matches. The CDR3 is CASSQHRGRINEQFF. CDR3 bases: TGCGCCAGCAGTCAACACAGGGGGAGGATAAATGAGCAGTTCTTC. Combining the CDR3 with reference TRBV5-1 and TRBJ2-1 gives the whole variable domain KAGVTQTPRYLIKTRGQQVTLSCSPISGHRSVSWYQQTPGQGLQFLFEYFSETQRNKGNFPGRFSGRQFSNSRSEMNVSTLELGDSALYLCASSQHRGRINEQFFGPGTRLTVL.

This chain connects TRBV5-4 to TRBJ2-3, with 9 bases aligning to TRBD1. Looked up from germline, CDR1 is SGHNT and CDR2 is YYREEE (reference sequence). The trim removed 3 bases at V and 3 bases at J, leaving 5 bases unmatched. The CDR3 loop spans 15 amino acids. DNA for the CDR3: TGTGCCAGCAGCTACTCCGGGACAGGGACAGATACGCAGTATTTT. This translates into CASSYSGTGTDTQYF.

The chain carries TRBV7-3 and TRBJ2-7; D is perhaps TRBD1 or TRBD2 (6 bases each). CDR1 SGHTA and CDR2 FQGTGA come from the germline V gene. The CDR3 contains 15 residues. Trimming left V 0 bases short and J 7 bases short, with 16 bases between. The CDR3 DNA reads TGTGCCAGCAGCTTAACGTTTACGGGGGCGGGGGAGCAGTACTTC. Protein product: CASSLTFTGAGEQYF.

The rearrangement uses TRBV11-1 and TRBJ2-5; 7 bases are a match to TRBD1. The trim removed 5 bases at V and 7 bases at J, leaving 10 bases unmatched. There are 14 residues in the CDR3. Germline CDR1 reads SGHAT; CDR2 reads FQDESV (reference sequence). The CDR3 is CASSQRGGRGTQYF. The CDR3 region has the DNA TGTGCCAGCAGCCAGCGAGGGGGCAGGGGGACCCAGTACTTC. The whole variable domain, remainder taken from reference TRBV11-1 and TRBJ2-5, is EAEVAQSPRYKITEKSQAVAFWCDPISGHATLYWYRQILGQGPELLVQFQDESVVDDSQLPKDRFSAERLKGVDSTLKIQPAELGDSAMYLCASSQRGGRGTQYFGPGTRLLVL.

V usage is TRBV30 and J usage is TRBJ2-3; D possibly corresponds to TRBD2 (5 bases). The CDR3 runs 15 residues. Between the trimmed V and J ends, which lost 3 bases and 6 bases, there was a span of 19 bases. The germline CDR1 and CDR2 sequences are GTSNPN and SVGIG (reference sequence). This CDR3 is CAWSRGDRTQDTQYF. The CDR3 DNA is TGTGCCTGGAGCCGTGGGGATAGGACTCAGGATACGCAGTATTTT.

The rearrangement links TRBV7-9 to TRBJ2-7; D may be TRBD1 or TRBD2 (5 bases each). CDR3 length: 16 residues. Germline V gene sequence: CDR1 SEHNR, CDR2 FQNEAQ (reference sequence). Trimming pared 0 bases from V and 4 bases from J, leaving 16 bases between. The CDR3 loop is CASSLATRGYSYEQYF. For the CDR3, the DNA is TGTGCCAGCAGCTTAGCGACCCGGGGCTATAGTTACGAGCAGTACTTC.

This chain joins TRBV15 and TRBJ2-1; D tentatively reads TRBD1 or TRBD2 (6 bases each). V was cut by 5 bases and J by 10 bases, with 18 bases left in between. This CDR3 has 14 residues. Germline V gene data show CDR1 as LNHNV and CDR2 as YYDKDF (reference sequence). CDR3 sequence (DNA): TGTGCCACCAGCGGGGGTACGGGGGCTTGGGAGCAGTTCTTC. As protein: CATSGGTGAWEQFF.

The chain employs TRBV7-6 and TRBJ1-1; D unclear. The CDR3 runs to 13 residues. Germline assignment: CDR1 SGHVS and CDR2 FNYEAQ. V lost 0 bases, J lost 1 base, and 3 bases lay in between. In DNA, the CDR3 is TGTGCCAGCAGCTTAGCGAGGAACACTGAAGCTTTCTTT. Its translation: CASSLARNTEAFF.

CDR3 sequence: CASSFGLGQNGYTF. The CDR3 nucleotides are TGTGCCAGCAGCTTTGGACTTGGACAGAATGGCTACACCTTC. The genes are TRBV7-2 and TRBJ1-2, with TRBD1 as a possible D gene (6 bases). The V gene's germline CDR1 is SGHTA and CDR2 FQGNSA. Deletions cut 3 bases from V and 6 bases from J, with 14 bases between. The CDR3 contains 14 residues.

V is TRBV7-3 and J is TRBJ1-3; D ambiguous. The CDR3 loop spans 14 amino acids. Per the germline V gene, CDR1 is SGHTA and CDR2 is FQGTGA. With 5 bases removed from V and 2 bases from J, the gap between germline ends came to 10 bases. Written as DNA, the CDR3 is TGTGCCAGCAGCAAATCAGCTACTGGAAACACCATATATTTT. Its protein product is CASSKSATGNTIYF.

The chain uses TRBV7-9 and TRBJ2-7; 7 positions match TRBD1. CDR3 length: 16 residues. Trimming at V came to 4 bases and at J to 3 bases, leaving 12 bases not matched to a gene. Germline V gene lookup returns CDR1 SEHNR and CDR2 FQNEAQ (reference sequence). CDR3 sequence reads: CASSSSFLGQSYEQYF. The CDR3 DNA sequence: TGTGCCAGCAGCTCCTCTTTCCTGGGACAGAGCTACGAGCAGTACTTC.

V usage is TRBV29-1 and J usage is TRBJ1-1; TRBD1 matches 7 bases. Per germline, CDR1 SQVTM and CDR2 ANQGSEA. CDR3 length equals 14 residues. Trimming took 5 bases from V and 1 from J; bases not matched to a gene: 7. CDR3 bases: TGCAGCGTTACGACAGGGACCGGGAACACTGAAGCTTTCTTT. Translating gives CSVTTGTGNTEAFF.

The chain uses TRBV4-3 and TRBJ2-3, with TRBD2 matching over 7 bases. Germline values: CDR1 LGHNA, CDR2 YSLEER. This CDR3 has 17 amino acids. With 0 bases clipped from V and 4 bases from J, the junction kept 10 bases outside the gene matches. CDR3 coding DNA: TGCGCCAGCAGCCAAGATATATGGGGAGGGCAATCAGATACGCAGTATTTT. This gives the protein CASSQDIWGGQSDTQYF.

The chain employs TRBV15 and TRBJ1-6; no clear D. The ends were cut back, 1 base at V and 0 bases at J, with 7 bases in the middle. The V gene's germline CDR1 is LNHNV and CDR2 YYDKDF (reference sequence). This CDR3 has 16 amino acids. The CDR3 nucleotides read TGTGCCACCAGCAGAGGAGGGAACTCCTATAATTCACCCCTCCACTTT. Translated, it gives CATSRGGNSYNSPLHF. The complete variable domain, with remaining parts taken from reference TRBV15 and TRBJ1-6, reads DAMVIQNPRYQVTQFGKPVTLSCSQTLNHNVMYWYQQKSSQAPKLLFHYYDKDFNNEADTPDNFQSRRPNTSFCFLDIRSPGLGDTAMYLCATSRGGNSYNSPLHFGNGTRLTVT.

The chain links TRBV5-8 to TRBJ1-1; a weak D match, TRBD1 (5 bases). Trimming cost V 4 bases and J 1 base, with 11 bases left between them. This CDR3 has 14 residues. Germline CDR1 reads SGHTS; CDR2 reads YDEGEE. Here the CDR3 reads CASSLRVRNTEAFF. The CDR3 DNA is TGTGCCAGCAGCCTCAGGGTGAGGAACACTGAAGCTTTCTTT.

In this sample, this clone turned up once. The CDR3, as DNA: TGTGCCAGCAGCTCTTACAGGGGCGGCACAGATACGCAGTATTTT. The encoded protein is CASSSYRGGTDTQYF. This chain uses TRBV5-4 with TRBJ2-3; 7 positions match TRBD1. CDR1 is SGHNT, CDR2 YYREEE, per germline (reference sequence). Germline trimming cut 3 bases from V and 1 base from J; bases unmatched to any gene: 5. The CDR3 loop spans 15 amino acids.

DNA for the CDR3: TGCGCCAGCAGCAAGGGGACAATCGCAAGGGGGGACGAGCAGTACTTC. This translates into CASSKGTIARGDEQYF. The chain couples TRBV5-1 to TRBJ2-7, with D possibly being TRBD1 or TRBD2 (6 bases each). The germline V and J ends were trimmed by 4 bases and 5 bases, with 22 bases remaining between them. The CDR3 length is 16 residues. The germline gives CDR1 SGHRS, CDR2 YFSETQ.

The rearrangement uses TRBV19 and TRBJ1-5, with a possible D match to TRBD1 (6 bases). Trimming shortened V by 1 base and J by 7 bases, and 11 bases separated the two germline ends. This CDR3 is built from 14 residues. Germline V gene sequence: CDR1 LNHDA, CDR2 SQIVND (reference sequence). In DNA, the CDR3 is TGTGCCAGTAGTATAGTGGCAGGGGACCAGCCCCAGCATTTT. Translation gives CASSIVAGDQPQHF.

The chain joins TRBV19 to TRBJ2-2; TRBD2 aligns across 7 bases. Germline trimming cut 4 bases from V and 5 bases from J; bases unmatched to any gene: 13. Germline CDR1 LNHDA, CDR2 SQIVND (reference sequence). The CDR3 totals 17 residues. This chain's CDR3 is CASSTSGTRLSTGELFF. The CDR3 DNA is TGTGCCAGTAGTACTAGCGGAACACGGTTATCGACCGGGGAGCTGTTTTTT.

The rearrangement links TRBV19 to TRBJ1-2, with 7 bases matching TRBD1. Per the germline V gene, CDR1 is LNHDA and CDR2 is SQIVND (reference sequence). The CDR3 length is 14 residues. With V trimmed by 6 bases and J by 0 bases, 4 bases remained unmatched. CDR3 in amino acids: CASSPGTANYGYTF. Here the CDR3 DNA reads TGTGCCAGTAGCCCCGGGACAGCTAACTATGGCTACACCTTC.

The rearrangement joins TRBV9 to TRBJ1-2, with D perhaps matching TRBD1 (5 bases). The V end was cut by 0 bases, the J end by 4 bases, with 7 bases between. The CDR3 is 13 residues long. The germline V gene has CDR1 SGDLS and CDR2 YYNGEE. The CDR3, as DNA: TGTGCCAGCAGCGTAGTAACAGGCTATGGCTACACCTTC. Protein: CASSVVTGYGYTF.

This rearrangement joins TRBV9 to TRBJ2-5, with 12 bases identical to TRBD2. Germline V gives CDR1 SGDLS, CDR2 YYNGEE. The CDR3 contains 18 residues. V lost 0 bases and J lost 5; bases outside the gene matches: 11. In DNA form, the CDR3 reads TGTGCCAGCAGCGTAGGACTAGCGGGAGCCGTATCACCGGAGACCCAGTACTTC. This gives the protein CASSVGLAGAVSPETQYF.

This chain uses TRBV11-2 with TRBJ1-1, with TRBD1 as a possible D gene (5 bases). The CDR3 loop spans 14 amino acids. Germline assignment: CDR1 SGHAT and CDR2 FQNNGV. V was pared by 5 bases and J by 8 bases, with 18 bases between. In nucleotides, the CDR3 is TGTGCCAGCAGCCTTAGGCCGGGGGGACTAGAAGCTTTCTTT. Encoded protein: CASSLRPGGLEAFF.

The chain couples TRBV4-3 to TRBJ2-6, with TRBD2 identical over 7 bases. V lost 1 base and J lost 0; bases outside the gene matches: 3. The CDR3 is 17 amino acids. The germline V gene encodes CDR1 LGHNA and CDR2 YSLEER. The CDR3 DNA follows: TGCGCCAGCAGCCAAGTCGGGGGGTCCTCTGGGGCCAACGTCCTGACTTTC. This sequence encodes CASSQVGGSSGANVLTF.

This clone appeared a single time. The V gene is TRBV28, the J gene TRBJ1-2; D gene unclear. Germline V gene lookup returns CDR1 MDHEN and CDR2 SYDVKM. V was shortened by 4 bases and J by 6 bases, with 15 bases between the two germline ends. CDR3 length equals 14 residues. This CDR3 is CASSSPQVRNGYTF. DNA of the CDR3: TGTGCCAGCAGTTCTCCTCAGGTTAGGAATGGCTACACCTTC.

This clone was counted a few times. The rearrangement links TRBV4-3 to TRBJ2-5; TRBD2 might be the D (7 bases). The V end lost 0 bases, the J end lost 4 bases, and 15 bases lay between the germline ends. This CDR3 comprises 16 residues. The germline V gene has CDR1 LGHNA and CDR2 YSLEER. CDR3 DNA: TGCGCCAGCAGCCAAGATAGGGGGGGCGGGGGAGAGACCCAGTACTTC. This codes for CASSQDRGGGGETQYF.